This passage covers 22 T cell receptor beta chains from one sample sequenced in a study of STAT5B mutations in CD4+ large granular lymphocyte leukemia. Assay: immunoSEQ multiplex PCR; the TCRdb copy retains only in-frame clones and omits some. The repertoire holds roughly 34,000 clones, with around 76% as singletons. Sequenced: CD4+ T cells from blood buffy coats. These receptors were collected from a human donor in good health.

This rearrangement joins TRBV7-8 to TRBJ1-3; no clear D. The germline V and J ends were trimmed by 5 bases and 2 bases, with 13 bases remaining between them. CDR1 and CDR2 (germline): SGHVS, FQNEAQ. The CDR3 covers 15 residues. CDR3 in amino acids: CASSTEPRPGNTIYF. The CDR3 bases are TGTGCCAGCAGCACCGAACCCCGGCCTGGAAACACCATATATTTT.

This clone was found a few times. The genes are TRBV7-2 and TRBJ1-2; 8 bases match TRBD1. The length of the CDR3 is 13 residues. Germline V CDR1 and CDR2: SGHTA, FQGNSA. The V and J ends lost 10 bases and 4 bases, in that order; junction bases with no gene match: 8. The CDR3 coding sequence is TGTGCCACCTCGACAGGGGCCGGCTATGGCTACACCTTC. This codes for CATSTGAGYGYTF. The variable domain in full, completed from reference TRBV7-2 and TRBJ1-2, reads GAGVSQSPSNKVTEKGKDVELRCDPISGHTALYWYRQSLGQGLEFLIYFQGNSAPDKSGLPSDRFSAERTGGSVSTLTIQRTQQEDSAVYLCATSTGAGYGYTFGSGTRLTVV.

The V call is TRBV9, the J call TRBJ2-3; 9 bases fit TRBD1. Germline V gene data show CDR1 as SGDLS and CDR2 as YYNGEE. The CDR3 runs 18 residues. The ends lost 0 bases at V and 1 base at J; junction bases unmatched: 9. CDR3 DNA: TGTGCCAGCAGCGTAGGCTCACAGGGGGCCTTGCGCACAGATACGCAGTATTTT. This encodes CASSVGSQGALRTDTQYF.

The V call is TRBV7-2, the J call TRBJ1-2, with D perhaps matching TRBD1 (6 bases). With 4 bases removed from V and 6 bases from J, the gap between germline ends came to 21 bases. This CDR3 contains 16 residues. Germline lookup yields CDR1 SGHTA and CDR2 FQGNSA. The CDR3 loop reads CASSSHGTGKGDGYTF. CDR3 nucleotide sequence: TGTGCCAGCAGCTCTCACGGCACAGGGAAGGGCGATGGCTACACCTTC.

The chain joins TRBV6-1 to TRBJ2-1; no clear D. Germline lookup yields CDR1 MNHNS and CDR2 SASEGT. CDR3 length: 13 residues. With 2 bases removed from V and 10 bases from J, the gap between germline ends came to 12 bases. CDR3 protein: CASSEFRAGEQFF. In DNA, the CDR3 is TGTGCCAGCAGTGAATTCCGGGCAGGAGAGCAGTTCTTC.

The rearrangement uses TRBV5-1 and TRBJ1-1; a possible D gene is TRBD1 (5 bases). Germline V CDR1 and CDR2: SGHRS, YFSETQ. The V and J ends lost 4 bases and 6 bases respectively, with 13 bases between them. There are 13 residues in the CDR3. The CDR3, as DNA: TGCGCCAGCAGCCTCCAAACGGGACCTGAAGCTTTCTTT. This encodes CASSLQTGPEAFF.

The rearrangement joins TRBV5-1 to TRBJ2-1, with D possibly being TRBD2 (6 bases). The CDR3 spans 16 residues. Trimming removed 0 bases from V and 0 bases from J, with 10 bases in between. Germline V gene lookup returns CDR1 SGHRS and CDR2 YFSETQ. CDR3 loop: CASSLVSGSSYNEQFF. DNA of the CDR3: TGCGCCAGCAGCTTGGTGTCCGGGAGCTCCTACAATGAGCAGTTCTTC.

This clone was found once. The chain employs TRBV10-3 and TRBJ2-1; D is unclear. The germline gives CDR1 ENHRY, CDR2 SYGVKD. The V end lost 7 bases, the J end lost 3 bases, and 13 bases lay between the germline ends. The CDR3 runs to 14 residues. The CDR3 sequence: CAIIYSSIYNEQFF. The CDR3 coding sequence is TGTGCCATCATTTACAGCTCAATCTACAATGAGCAGTTCTTC.

The chain combines TRBV7-9 with TRBJ2-1, with a possible D match to TRBD1 (6 bases). CDR1 is SEHNR, CDR2 FQNEAQ, per germline (reference sequence). Trimming shortened V by 4 bases and J by 0 bases, and 22 bases separated the two germline ends. CDR3 length: 19 residues. Written as DNA, the CDR3 is TGTGCCAGCAGCTCCCCCGGACAGTTCTACTTTACCTCCTACAATGAGCAGTTCTTC. It encodes CASSSPGQFYFTSYNEQFF.

This clone was detected only once. Here the CDR3 DNA reads TGTGCCAGCTCACCGAGGCTAGCGGGGAAGTCGGCCAACAAAGAGACCCAGTACTTC. This codes for CASSPRLAGKSANKETQYF. V gene TRBV18 combines with J gene TRBJ2-5; 9 bases map to TRBD2. CDR1 and CDR2 from the germline V gene are KGHSH and LQKENI. This CDR3 contains 19 residues. The V segment lost 3 bases and the J segment 3 bases; nucleotides outside the gene matches: 17.

V gene TRBV7-2 combines with J gene TRBJ1-2, with D perhaps matching TRBD1 (6 bases). CDR3 length: 15 residues. The V end lost 5 bases, the J end lost 0 bases, and 13 bases lay between the germline ends. The germline CDR1 and CDR2 sequences are SGHTA and FQGNSA. CDR3 bases: TGTGCCAGCAGCCCGACCCGGACAGCTAACTATGGCTACACCTTC. This codes for CASSPTRTANYGYTF.

The rearrangement links TRBV2 to TRBJ2-2; 7 bases align to TRBD1. There are 15 residues in the CDR3. Per the germline V gene, CDR1 is SNHLY and CDR2 is FYNNEI. CDR3 DNA: TGTGCTACCAAGGGGGCAGGTCGTGTGATACGGGAGCTGTTTTTT. This gives the protein CATKGAGRVIRELFF.

The gene calls are TRBV19 and TRBJ2-7; D might be TRBD1 (5 bases). The V end was cut by 2 bases, the J end by 2 bases, with 13 bases between. This CDR3 contains 15 residues. Germline values: CDR1 LNHDA, CDR2 SQIVND (reference sequence). CDR3 residues: CASSISQGSAYEQYF. The CDR3 DNA follows: TGTGCCAGTAGTATATCTCAGGGTTCGGCCTACGAGCAGTACTTC.

The chain combines TRBV19 with TRBJ1-4; TRBD1 might be the D (6 bases). Germline V lookup: CDR1 LNHDA, CDR2 SQIVND (reference sequence). The CDR3 length is 14 residues. Trimming shortened V by 10 bases and J by 8 bases, and 20 bases separated the two germline ends. The CDR3 DNA reads TGTGCCACCCGGTCCCTGGCAGGGGACGAAAAACTGTTTTTT. Encoded protein: CATRSLAGDEKLFF.

The chain has TRBV7-9 and TRBJ2-1; D remains unclear. This CDR3 has 14 amino acids. The germline V gene encodes CDR1 SEHNR and CDR2 FQNEAQ (reference sequence). Trimming stripped 7 bases from V and 0 bases from J, with 10 bases between. The CDR3 reads CASNDASSYNEQFF. The CDR3 DNA sequence: TGTGCCAGCAACGACGCCAGCTCCTACAATGAGCAGTTCTTC.

This sequence joins TRBV18 and TRBJ1-6; the D gene is possibly TRBD1 (5 bases). Germline V gene lookup returns CDR1 KGHSH and CDR2 LQKENI. The CDR3 totals 15 residues. V dropped 6 bases and J dropped 4 bases, with 13 bases sitting between them. The CDR3 coding sequence is TGTGCCAGCTCTCCCAATGGGGGTTATAATTCACCCCTCCACTTT. Residues: CASSPNGGYNSPLHF.

The rearrangement uses TRBV7-8 and TRBJ2-7; TRBD2 matches at 8 bases. V shed 6 bases, J shed 3 bases, and the junction held 7 bases outside the gene matches. Per germline, CDR1 SGHVS and CDR2 FQNEAQ. CDR3 length: 14 amino acids. For the CDR3, the DNA is TGTGCCAGCAGGAGCGGGGGATCAAGCTACGAGCAGTACTTC. This translates into CASRSGGSSYEQYF. Looking up the rest from reference TRBV7-8 and TRBJ2-7 gives the full variable domain: GAGVSQSPRYKVAKRGQDVALRCDPISGHVSLFWYQQALGQGPEFLTYFQNEAQLDKSGLPSDRFFAERPEGSVSTLKIQRTQQEDSAVYLCASRSGGSSYEQYFGPGTRLTVT.

The chain links TRBV27 to TRBJ2-7; 8 nucleotides agree with TRBD1. The CDR3 length is 15 residues. CDR1 MNHEY and CDR2 SMNVEV come from the germline V gene (reference sequence). V trimming: 8 bases; J trimming: 4 bases; junction bases outside the gene matches: 13. The CDR3 DNA follows: TGTGCCAGCCGTAAGGGGGCAGGGGGCGTTTACGAGCAGTACTTC. Protein: CASRKGAGGVYEQYF.

This chain links TRBV5-1 with TRBJ2-1, with TRBD2 matching 9 bases. Trimming cost V 0 bases and J 7 bases; bases outside gene matches: 8. The CDR3 is made up of 16 amino acids. Germline CDR1 is SGHRS and CDR2 is YFSETQ. DNA of the CDR3: TGCGCCAGCAGCTTGGAGGCGGGAGGGCTGTGGAATGAGCAGTTCTTC. This codes for CASSLEAGGLWNEQFF.

In its sample, this clone was seen once. The V gene is TRBV19, the J gene TRBJ2-7; the D gene is possibly TRBD1 (5 bases). V shed 1 base and J shed 4 bases, with 17 bases lying between them. The CDR3 is 16 residues long. The V gene's germline CDR1 is LNHDA and CDR2 SQIVND (reference sequence). Here the CDR3 DNA reads TGTGCCAGTAGTATAGGATTTGGGGCGATATATTACGAGCAGTACTTC. Encoded protein: CASSIGFGAIYYEQYF.

The chain combines TRBV4-1 with TRBJ2-1; 12 nucleotides align to TRBD1. The CDR3 length is 15 residues. CDR1 and CDR2 from the germline V gene are MGHRA and YSYEKL. Trimming cost V 6 bases and J 9 bases; bases outside gene matches: 9. The CDR3 region is CASRETGQGAIEQFF. The CDR3 DNA follows: TGCGCCAGCAGGGAGACGGGACAGGGGGCGATTGAGCAGTTCTTC.

The rearrangement joins TRBV29-1 to TRBJ1-2; the D gene is possibly TRBD1 (6 bases). V was trimmed by 1 base and J by 4 bases, leaving 13 bases between them. The CDR3 loop spans 14 amino acids. The germline V gene has CDR1 SQVTM and CDR2 ANQGSEA. The CDR3 region has the DNA TGCAGCGTTGAAGGGGGGCAGGGAAGCTATGGCTACACCTTC. Encoded protein: CSVEGGQGSYGYTF.